This TCR beta chain came from a study of T cells in Graves' hyperthyroidism and ophthalmopathy. Researchers took RNA transcripts and amplified the TCR beta CDR3 regions from them. Using the HTBI primer set, a first-round RT-PCR was run on the TCR CDR3. A single record per CDR3 protein comes from TCRdb applying MiXCR to the multiplex PCR reads. The repertoire holds about 420,000 distinct CDR3 sequences, about a sixth seen once, with roughly 14% in the top ten. This clonotype was detected ten times or more. Its antigen is unknown. The germline gives CDR1 MNHNS, CDR2 SASEGT. V was pared by 3 bases and J by 2 bases, with 13 bases between. The CDR3 consists of 15 residues. Study results and limitations: Expanded thyroid clonotypes (above 0.001) were mostly also found in blood.

The specimen was blood. The TCR originated in a woman aged 18-35 years with Graves' hyperthyroidism. The chain has TRBV6-1 and TRBJ1-2; D might be TRBD1 (6 bases). The CDR3 region has the DNA TGTGCCAGCAGTGACGGGGGGGGCCCCAACTATGGCTACACCTTC. It translates to CASSDGGGPNYGYTF.